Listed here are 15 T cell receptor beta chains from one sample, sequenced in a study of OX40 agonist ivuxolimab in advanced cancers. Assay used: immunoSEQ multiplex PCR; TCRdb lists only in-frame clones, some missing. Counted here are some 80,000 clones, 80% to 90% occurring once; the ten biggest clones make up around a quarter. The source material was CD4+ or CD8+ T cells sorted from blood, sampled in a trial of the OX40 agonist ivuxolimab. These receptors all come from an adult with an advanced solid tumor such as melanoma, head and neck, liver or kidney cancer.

CDR3 bases: TGTGCCAGCAGCTCCACAGGGGAGGGGACAGATACGCAGTATTTT. This translates into CASSSTGEGTDTQYF. The chain carries TRBV7-9 and TRBJ2-3; the D gene could be TRBD1 or TRBD2 (7 bases each). The CDR3 covers 15 residues. Trimming took 4 bases from V and 3 from J, leaving 14 bases between them. In germline, CDR1 is SEHNR, CDR2 FQNEAQ (reference sequence).

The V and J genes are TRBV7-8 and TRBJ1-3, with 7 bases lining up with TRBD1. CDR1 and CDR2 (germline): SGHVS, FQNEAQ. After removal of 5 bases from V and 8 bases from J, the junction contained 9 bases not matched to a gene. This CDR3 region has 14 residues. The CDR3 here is CASSPRQGWDTIYF. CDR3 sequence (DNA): TGTGCCAGCAGCCCCCGACAGGGATGGGACACCATATATTTT.

In DNA form, the CDR3 reads TGTGCCAGCAGCTTAGGGGGAGGGAGGGATCGACTCCGGAAAGCTTTCTTT. It is translated as CASSLGGGRDRLRKAFF. The J gene is TRBJ1-1, the V gene TRBV7-2; D is unresolved. Germline V gene sequence: CDR1 SGHTA, CDR2 FQGNSA. V shed 1 base and J shed 9 bases, with 24 bases lying between them. The CDR3 spans 17 residues.

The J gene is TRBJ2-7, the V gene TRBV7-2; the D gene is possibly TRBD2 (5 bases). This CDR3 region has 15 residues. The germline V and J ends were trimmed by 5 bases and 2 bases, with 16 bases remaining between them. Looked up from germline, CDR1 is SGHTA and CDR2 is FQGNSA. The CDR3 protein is CASSTGESSTYEQYF. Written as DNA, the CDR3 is TGTGCCAGCAGCACCGGGGAGAGTTCCACCTACGAGCAGTACTTC.

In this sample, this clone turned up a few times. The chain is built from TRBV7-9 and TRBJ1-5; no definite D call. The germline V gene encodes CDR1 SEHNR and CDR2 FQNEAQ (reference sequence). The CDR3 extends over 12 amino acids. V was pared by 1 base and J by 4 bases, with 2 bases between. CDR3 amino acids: CASSLGNQPQHF. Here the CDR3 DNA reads TGTGCCAGCAGCTTAGGGAATCAGCCCCAGCATTTT.

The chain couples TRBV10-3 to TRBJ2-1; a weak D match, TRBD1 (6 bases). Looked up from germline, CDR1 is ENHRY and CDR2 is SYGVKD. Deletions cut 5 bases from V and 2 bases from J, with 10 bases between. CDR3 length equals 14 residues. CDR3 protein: CAISRGQTYNEQFF. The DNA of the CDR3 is TGTGCCATCAGTCGTGGACAGACCTACAATGAGCAGTTCTTC.

CDR3 nucleotide sequence: TGTGCCAGCAGCTTAGCAGGGCACACCGGGGAGCTGTTTTTT. Its translation: CASSLAGHTGELFF. This chain connects TRBV7-8 to TRBJ2-2; no definite D call. Germline values: CDR1 SGHVS, CDR2 FQNEAQ. The V end lost 0 bases, the J end lost 3 bases, and 5 bases lay between the germline ends. The length of the CDR3 is 14 residues.

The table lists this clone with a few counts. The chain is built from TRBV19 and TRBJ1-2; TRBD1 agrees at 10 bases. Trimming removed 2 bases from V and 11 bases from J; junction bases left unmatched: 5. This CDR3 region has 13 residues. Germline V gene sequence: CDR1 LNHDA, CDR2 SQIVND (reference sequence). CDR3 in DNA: TGTGCCAGTAGTATACCCTGGACAGGGGGTTACACCTTC. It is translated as CASSIPWTGGYTF. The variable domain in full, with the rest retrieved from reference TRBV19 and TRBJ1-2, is DGGITQSPKYLFRKEGQNVTLSCEQNLNHDAMYWYRQDPGQGLRLIYYSQIVNDFQKGDIAEGYSVSREKKESFPLTVTSAQKNPTAFYLCASSIPWTGGYTFGSGTRLTVV.

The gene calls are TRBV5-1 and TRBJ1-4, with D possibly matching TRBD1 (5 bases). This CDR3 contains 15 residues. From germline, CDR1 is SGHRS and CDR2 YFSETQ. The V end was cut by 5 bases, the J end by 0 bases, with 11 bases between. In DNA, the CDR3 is TGCGCCAGCAGTCCCGGGGGAGCAACTAATGAAAAACTGTTTTTT. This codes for CASSPGGATNEKLFF.

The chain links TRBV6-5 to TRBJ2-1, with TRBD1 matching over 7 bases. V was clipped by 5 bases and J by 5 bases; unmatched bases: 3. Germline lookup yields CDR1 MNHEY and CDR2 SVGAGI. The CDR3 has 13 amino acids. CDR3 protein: CASSRDRHNEQFF. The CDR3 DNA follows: TGTGCCAGCAGTCGGGACAGACACAATGAGCAGTTCTTC.

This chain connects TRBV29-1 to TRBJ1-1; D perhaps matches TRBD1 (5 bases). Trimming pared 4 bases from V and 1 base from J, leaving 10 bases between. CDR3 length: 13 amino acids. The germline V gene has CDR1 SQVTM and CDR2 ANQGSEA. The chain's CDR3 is CSVGGPQNTEAFF. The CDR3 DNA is TGCAGCGTTGGGGGACCGCAGAACACTGAAGCTTTCTTT.

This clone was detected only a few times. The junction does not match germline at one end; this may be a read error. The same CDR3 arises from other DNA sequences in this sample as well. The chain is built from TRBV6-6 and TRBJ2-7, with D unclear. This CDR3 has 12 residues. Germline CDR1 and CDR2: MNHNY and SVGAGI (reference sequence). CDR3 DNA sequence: TGCGCCAGCAGTGAGGCCGTATACGAGCAGTACTTC. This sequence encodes CASSEAVYEQYF.

This CDR3 reads CASLPGRAGTETQYF. CDR3 nucleotides: TGTGCCAGCCTCCCTGGCAGGGCCGGGACGGAGACCCAGTACTTC. The rearrangement joins TRBV6-1 to TRBJ2-5; D tentatively fits TRBD1 or TRBD2 (5 bases each). V dropped 8 bases and J dropped 5 bases, with 21 bases sitting between them. The CDR3 is 15 amino acids. CDR1 and CDR2 from the germline V gene are MNHNS and SASEGT.

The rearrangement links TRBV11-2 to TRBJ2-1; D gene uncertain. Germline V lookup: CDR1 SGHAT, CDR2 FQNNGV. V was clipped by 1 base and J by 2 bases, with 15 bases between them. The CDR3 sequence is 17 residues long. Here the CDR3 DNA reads TGTGCCAGCAGCTTAGGGGGTGGGCCTGGCCCCTACAATGAGCAGTTCTTC. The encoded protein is CASSLGGGPGPYNEQFF.

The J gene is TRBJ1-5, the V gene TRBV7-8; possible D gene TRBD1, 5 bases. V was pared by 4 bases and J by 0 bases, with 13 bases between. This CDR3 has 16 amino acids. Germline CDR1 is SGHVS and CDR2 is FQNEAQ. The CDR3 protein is CASSSGGGYSNQPQHF. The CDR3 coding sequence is TGTGCCAGCAGCTCGGGGGGAGGGTATAGCAATCAGCCCCAGCATTTT.